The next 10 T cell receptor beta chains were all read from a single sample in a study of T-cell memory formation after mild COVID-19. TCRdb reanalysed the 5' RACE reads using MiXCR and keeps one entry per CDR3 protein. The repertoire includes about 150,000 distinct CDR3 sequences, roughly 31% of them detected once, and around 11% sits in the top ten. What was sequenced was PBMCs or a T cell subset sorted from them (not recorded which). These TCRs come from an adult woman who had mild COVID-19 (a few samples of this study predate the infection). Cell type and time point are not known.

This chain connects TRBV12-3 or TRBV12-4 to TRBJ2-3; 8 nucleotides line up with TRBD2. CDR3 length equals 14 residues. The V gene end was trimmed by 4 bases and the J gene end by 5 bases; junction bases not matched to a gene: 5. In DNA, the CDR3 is TGTGCCAGCAGTTCATGGGCGGGAGGAGATACGCAGTATTTT. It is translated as CASSSWAGGDTQYF.

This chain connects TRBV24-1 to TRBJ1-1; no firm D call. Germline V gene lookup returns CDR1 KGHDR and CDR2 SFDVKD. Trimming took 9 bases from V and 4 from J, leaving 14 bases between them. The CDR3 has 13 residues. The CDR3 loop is CATRRWLGTEAFF. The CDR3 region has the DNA TGTGCCACCCGACGGTGGTTGGGCACTGAAGCTTTCTTT.

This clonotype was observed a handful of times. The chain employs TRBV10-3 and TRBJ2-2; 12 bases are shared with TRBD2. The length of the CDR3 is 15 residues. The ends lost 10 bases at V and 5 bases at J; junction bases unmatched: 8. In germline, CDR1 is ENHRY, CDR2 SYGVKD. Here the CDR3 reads CATRPTSGGTGELFF. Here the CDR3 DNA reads TGTGCCACCAGACCGACTAGCGGGGGAACCGGGGAGCTGTTTTTT.

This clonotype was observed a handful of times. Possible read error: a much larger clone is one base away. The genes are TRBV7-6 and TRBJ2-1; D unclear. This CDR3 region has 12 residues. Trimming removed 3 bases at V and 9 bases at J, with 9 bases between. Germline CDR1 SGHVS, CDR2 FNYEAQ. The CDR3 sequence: CASSFLNPEQFF. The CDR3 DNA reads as TGTGCCAGCAGCTTTTTGAATCCTGAGCAGTTCTTC.

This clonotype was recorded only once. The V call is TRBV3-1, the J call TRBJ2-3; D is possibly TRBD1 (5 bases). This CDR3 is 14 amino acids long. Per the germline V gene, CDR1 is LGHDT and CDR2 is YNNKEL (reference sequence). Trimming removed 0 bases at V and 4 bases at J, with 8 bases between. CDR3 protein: CASSQDQGPDTQYF. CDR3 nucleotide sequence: TGTGCCAGCAGCCAAGATCAGGGCCCAGATACGCAGTATTTT.

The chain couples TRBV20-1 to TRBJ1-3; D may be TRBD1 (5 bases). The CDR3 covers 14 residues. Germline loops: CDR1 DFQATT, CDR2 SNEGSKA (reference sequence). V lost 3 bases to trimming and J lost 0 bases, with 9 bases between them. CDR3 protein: CSASNRFSGNTIYF. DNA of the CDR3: TGCAGTGCTAGTAACAGGTTCTCTGGAAACACCATATATTTT.

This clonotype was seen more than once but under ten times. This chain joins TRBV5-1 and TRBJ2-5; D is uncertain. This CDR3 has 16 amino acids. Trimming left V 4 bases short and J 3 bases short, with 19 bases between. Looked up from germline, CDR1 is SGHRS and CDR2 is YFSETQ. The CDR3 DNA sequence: TGCGCCAGCAGCCTCCCCGTACCCGGGTTTGAAGAGACCCAGTACTTC. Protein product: CASSLPVPGFEETQYF.

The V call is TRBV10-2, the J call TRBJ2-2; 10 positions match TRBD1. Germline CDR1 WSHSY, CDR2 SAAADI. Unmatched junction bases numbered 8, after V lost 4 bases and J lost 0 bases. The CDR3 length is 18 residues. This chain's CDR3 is CASSGRDRGVPNTGELFF. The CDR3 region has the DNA TGCGCCAGCAGTGGTCGGGACAGGGGTGTCCCGAACACCGGGGAGCTGTTTTTT.

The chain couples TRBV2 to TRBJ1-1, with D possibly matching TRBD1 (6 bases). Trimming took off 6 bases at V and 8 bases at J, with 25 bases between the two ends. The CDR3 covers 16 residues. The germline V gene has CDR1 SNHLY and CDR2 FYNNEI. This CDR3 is CASRDWGQGTQREAFF. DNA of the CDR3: TGTGCCAGCAGAGATTGGGGGCAGGGCACCCAGAGGGAAGCTTTCTTT.

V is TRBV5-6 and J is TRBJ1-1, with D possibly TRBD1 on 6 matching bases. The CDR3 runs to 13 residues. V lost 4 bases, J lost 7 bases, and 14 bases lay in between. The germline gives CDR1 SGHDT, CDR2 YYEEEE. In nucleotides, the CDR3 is TGTGCCAGCAGCCTACAGGGTCCATATGAAGCTTTCTTT. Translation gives CASSLQGPYEAFF. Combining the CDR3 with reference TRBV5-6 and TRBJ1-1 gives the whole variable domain DAGVTQSPTHLIKTRGQQVTLRCSPKSGHDTVSWYQQALGQGPQFIFQYYEEEERQRGNFPDRFSGHQFPNYSSELNVNALLLGDSALYLCASSLQGPYEAFFGQGTRLTVV.